These 29 T cell receptor beta chains were sequenced from one sample in a study of blood T cells in healthy people across ages. A second 7 to 11 cycle PCR used barcoded and J-beta primers. TCRdb re-analysed the 5' RACE reads in MiXCR, keeping a single row per CDR3 protein. The table lists roughly 800,000 distinct CDR3 sequences, nearly 60% of them singletons. Sequencing was done on a sample of blood. These receptors were obtained from a man aged 30 to 39 in good health.

This clonotype was counted a few times. V gene TRBV20-1 combines with J gene TRBJ2-3; 12 bases are shared with TRBD2. The J segment lost 1 base and the V segment lost 6 bases, leaving 5 bases of the junction unmatched. Germline V gives CDR1 DFQATT, CDR2 SNEGSKA (reference sequence). The CDR3 extends over 15 amino acids. The CDR3 here is CSAILAGGRTDTQYF. CDR3 nucleotide sequence: TGCAGTGCCATTCTAGCGGGAGGGCGCACAGATACGCAGTATTTT.

This clonotype appeared a few times. The V call is TRBV20-1, the J call TRBJ2-1, with TRBD1 identical over 9 bases. Trimming cost V 7 bases and J 9 bases; bases outside gene matches: 10. The CDR3 runs 13 residues. CDR1 and CDR2 from the germline V gene are DFQATT and SNEGSKA (reference sequence). For the CDR3, the DNA is TGCAGTGGGGGAGGACAGGGGACGTCTGAGCAGTTCTTC. It translates to CSGGGQGTSEQFF.

In this sample, this clonotype turned up a few times. The V and J genes are TRBV9 and TRBJ2-7, with D perhaps TRBD2 (6 bases). This CDR3 has 14 residues. The V gene lost 2 bases and the J gene lost 1 base, with 10 bases spanning the gap. The germline CDR1 and CDR2 sequences are SGDLS and YYNGEE. The CDR3 region has the DNA TGTGCCAGCAGCGTCACCCGGGAGTCCTACGAGCAGTACTTC. Its protein product is CASSVTRESYEQYF.

Concerning this clonotype: The junction does not match germline at one end; this may be a read error. The chain links TRBV25-1 to TRBJ2-5; D might be TRBD2 (5 bases). The J call is uncertain, as TRBJ2-7 better fits the DNA end. The V gene's germline CDR1 is MGHDK and CDR2 SYGVNS. The CDR3 sequence is 14 residues long. CDR3 residues: CASSEGNLPDEQYF. As DNA, the CDR3 is TGTGCCAGTAGTGAGGGCAACCTTCCCGACGAGCAGTACTTC.

This clonotype occurred a few times. The chain is built from TRBV7-8 and TRBJ2-1; D possibly corresponds to TRBD2 (5 bases). The germline V gene has CDR1 SGHVS and CDR2 FQNEAQ. The CDR3 is 14 residues long. Deletions cut 2 bases from V and 10 bases from J, with 15 bases between. The CDR3 DNA reads TGTGCCAGCAGCTTAACTGAGCTAGCAAGCGAGCAGTTCTTC. Protein product: CASSLTELASEQFF.

This clonotype was observed a handful of times. J is TRBJ2-5 and V is TRBV20-1; TRBD1 matches 9 bases. The better agreement between TRBJ2-7 and the DNA end casts doubt on the J call. Germline CDR1 DFQATT, CDR2 SNEGSKA (reference sequence). The CDR3 is made up of 14 amino acids. CDR3 protein: CSASWDRDLPEQYF. CDR3 nucleotides: TGCAGTGCTAGTTGGGACAGGGATTTACCCGAGCAGTACTTC.

The J gene is TRBJ2-2, the V gene TRBV2, with D unresolved. This CDR3 has 15 amino acids. CDR1 is SNHLY, CDR2 FYNNEI, per germline. The V end lost 0 bases, the J end lost 6 bases, and 11 bases lay between the germline ends. The CDR3 spells CASSEASGHSGELFF. CDR3 coding DNA: TGTGCCAGCAGTGAAGCGTCGGGTCACTCCGGGGAGCTGTTTTTT.

V is TRBV20-1 and J is TRBJ1-2; TRBD1 is a possible D gene (6 bases). From germline, CDR1 is DFQATT and CDR2 SNEGSKA (reference sequence). The CDR3 runs 12 residues. CDR3 sequence reads: CRGGGGNYGYTF. CDR3 nucleotides: TGCAGGGGGGGCGGGGGAAACTATGGCTACACCTTC.

A note on this clonotype: Possible read error: a much larger clone is one base away. The V and J genes are TRBV7-9 and TRBJ1-1; D may be TRBD1 (5 bases). CDR1 SEHNR and CDR2 FQNEAQ come from the germline V gene (reference sequence). Trimming took off 6 bases at V and 0 bases at J, with 20 bases between the two ends. The CDR3 consists of 17 residues. DNA of the CDR3: TGTGCCAGCAGGTCCACCCGGGGGGTGCTCATGAACACTGAAGCTTTCTTT. It codes for CASRSTRGVLMNTEAFF. The full variable domain, with the rest looked up from reference TRBV7-9 and TRBJ1-1, is DTGVSQNPRHKITKRGQNVTFRCDPISEHNRLYWYRQTLGQGPEFLTYFQNEAQLEKSRLLSDRFSAERPKGSFSTLEIQRTEQGDSAMYLCASRSTRGVLMNTEAFFGQGTRLTVV.

The chain carries TRBV9 and TRBJ2-1; 7 bases align to TRBD2. J gave up 4 bases and V 2 bases, and 3 bases lay outside the gene matches. The CDR3 totals 14 residues. The germline gives CDR1 SGDLS, CDR2 YYNGEE. The CDR3 DNA reads TGTGCCAGCAGCGTCACGGGGGGATACAATGAGCAGTTCTTC. Residues: CASSVTGGYNEQFF. Looking up the rest from reference TRBV9 and TRBJ2-1 gives the full variable domain: DSGVTQTPKHLITATGQRVTLRCSPRSGDLSVYWYQQSLDQGLQFLIQYYNGEERAKGNILERFSAQQFPDLHSELNLSSLELGDSALYFCASSVTGGYNEQFFGPGTRLTVL.

This clonotype was detected a few times. V and J are TRBV5-1 and TRBJ2-5, with TRBD2 identical over 14 bases. This CDR3 region has 15 residues. CDR1 is SGHRS and CDR2 is YFSETQ in the germline V gene. V was pared by 7 bases and J by 5 bases, with 7 bases of the junction left unmatched. The CDR3, as DNA: TGCGCCAGCCTGGCCGGGACTAGCGGGGGCGAGACCCAGTACTTC. Translated: CASLAGTSGGETQYF.

V is TRBV20-1 and J is TRBJ2-7; D gene unclear. CDR3 size: 13 residues. Between the trimmed V and J ends, which lost 5 bases and 5 bases, there was a span of 16 bases. The germline gives CDR1 DFQATT, CDR2 SNEGSKA (reference sequence). The CDR3 spells CSASRNIFNEQYF. The DNA for the CDR3 is TGCAGTGCTTCCCGGAATATCTTCAACGAGCAGTACTTC.

The chain is built from TRBV12-3 or TRBV12-4 and TRBJ2-7, with D perhaps matching TRBD2 (5 bases). Deletions cut 6 bases from V and 0 bases from J, with 21 bases between. The CDR3 length is 17 residues. CDR3 residues: CASSRGGGGTPSYEQYF. The CDR3 DNA follows: TGTGCCAGCAGCCGAGGCGGAGGAGGAACACCCTCCTACGAGCAGTACTTC.

The chain combines TRBV5-1 with TRBJ2-1; D is possibly TRBD1 (5 bases). The CDR3 has 14 amino acids. V shed 7 bases and J shed 4 bases, with 15 bases lying between them. The germline gives CDR1 SGHRS, CDR2 YFSETQ. This CDR3 reads CASGEGVGYNEQFF. The CDR3 DNA is TGCGCCAGCGGTGAAGGGGTAGGGTACAATGAGCAGTTCTTC.

The chain combines TRBV10-3 with TRBJ1-1, with 7 bases identical to TRBD1. The CDR3 loop spans 12 amino acids. With 8 bases clipped from V and 1 base from J, the junction kept 1 base outside the gene matches. Per germline, CDR1 ENHRY and CDR2 SYGVKD. CDR3 amino acids: CAIGQENTEAFF. The DNA of the CDR3 is TGTGCCATCGGACAGGAGAACACTGAAGCTTTCTTT.

The chain couples TRBV27 to TRBJ2-3; TRBD1 matches at 10 bases. Trimming cost V 5 bases and J 2 bases; bases outside gene matches: 10. This CDR3 contains 17 residues. Germline CDR1 is MNHEY and CDR2 is SMNVEV (reference sequence). This CDR3 is CASSVGQGPLYTDTQYF. CDR3 coding DNA: TGTGCCAGCAGTGTGGGACAGGGGCCATTATACACAGATACGCAGTATTTT.

This clonotype was found once. The chain uses TRBV9 and TRBJ2-1, with 7 bases that match TRBD2. The CDR3 consists of 15 residues. J was trimmed by 9 bases and V by 0 bases; bases with no gene match: 9. Germline-derived CDR1 and CDR2 are SGDLS and YYNGEE. DNA of the CDR3: TGTGCCAGCAGCGTAGAGCGGGGTGGCAAAAGTGAGCAGTTCTTC. Protein sequence: CASSVERGGKSEQFF.

The gene calls are TRBV5-5 and TRBJ2-3, with D possibly matching TRBD2 (6 bases). Between the trimmed V and J ends, which lost 1 base and 3 bases, there was a span of 18 bases. CDR1 and CDR2 (germline): SGHKS, YYEKEE (reference sequence). The CDR3 is made up of 17 amino acids. This CDR3 reads CASSLRPAGANTDTQYF. Written as DNA, the CDR3 is TGTGCCAGCAGCTTGCGACCAGCGGGCGCGAATACAGATACGCAGTATTTT. The full variable domain, its missing parts supplied by reference TRBV5-5 and TRBJ2-3, is DAGVTQSPTHLIKTRGQQVTLRCSPISGHKSVSWYQQVLGQGPQFIFQYYEKEERGRGNFPDRFSARQFPNYSSELNVNALLLGDSALYLCASSLRPAGANTDTQYFGPGTRLTVL.

This clonotype has at least ten counts. V and J are TRBV7-2 and TRBJ2-1; 10 nucleotides match TRBD2. V was clipped by 6 bases and J by 8 bases; unmatched bases: 4. Per the germline V gene, CDR1 is SGHTA and CDR2 is FQGNSA. The CDR3 is made up of 13 amino acids. In DNA, the CDR3 is TGTGCCAGCAGAGCGGGGGGGCGGGATGAGCAGTTCTTC. It codes for CASRAGGRDEQFF.

The CDR3 spells CASSQVSGTAYYEQYF. DNA of the CDR3: TGCGCCAGCAGCCAAGTCTCGGGGACAGCCTACTACGAGCAGTACTTC. The chain combines TRBV4-3 with TRBJ2-7; 7 nucleotides line up with TRBD1. The germline gives CDR1 LGHNA, CDR2 YSLEER. The V and J ends lost 1 base and 3 bases, in that order; junction bases with no gene match: 9. The CDR3 is 16 residues long.

This clonotype occurred a few times. The J gene is TRBJ2-4, the V gene TRBV29-1; D not certain. Germline assignment: CDR1 SQVTM and CDR2 ANQGSEA. The V and J ends lost 6 bases and 7 bases respectively, with 13 bases between them. This CDR3 has 12 residues. CDR3 DNA sequence: TGCAGCGTCCGGAACAGACTGAACATTCAGTACTTC. Protein: CSVRNRLNIQYF.

The rearrangement joins TRBV20-1 to TRBJ2-3, with D uncertain. V dropped 8 bases and J dropped 2 bases, with 17 bases sitting between them. The CDR3 is 14 residues long. Per germline, CDR1 DFQATT and CDR2 SNEGSKA (reference sequence). Written as DNA, the CDR3 is TGCAGTTCCTACGACGGCGGAAACACAGATACGCAGTATTTT. Protein sequence: CSSYDGGNTDTQYF.

The CDR3 DNA reads TGTGCCAGCAGCATATCTGGAGCGGGAGTAGCCCACGAGCAGTACTTC. It is translated as CASSISGAGVAHEQYF. The chain links TRBV5-6 to TRBJ2-7; TRBD2 agrees at 8 bases. Germline V gene sequence: CDR1 SGHDT, CDR2 YYEEEE. The junction had 14 bases not matched to a gene; V was cut back by 4 bases and J by 5 bases. This CDR3 comprises 16 residues. The entire variable domain, with the rest obtained from reference TRBV5-6 and TRBJ2-7, is as follows: DAGVTQSPTHLIKTRGQQVTLRCSPKSGHDTVSWYQQALGQGPQFIFQYYEEEERQRGNFPDRFSGHQFPNYSSELNVNALLLGDSALYLCASSISGAGVAHEQYFGPGTRLTVT.

Only one count was recorded for this clonotype. The chain joins TRBV2 to TRBJ2-1, with TRBD2 as a possible D gene (6 bases). The CDR3 runs 16 residues. With 8 bases removed from V and 1 base from J, the gap between germline ends came to 18 bases. Germline V gene data show CDR1 as SNHLY and CDR2 as FYNNEI. This CDR3 is CASATSGLGSYNEQFF. CDR3 coding DNA: TGTGCCAGCGCTACATCGGGACTGGGATCCTACAATGAGCAGTTCTTC.

The chain joins TRBV12-3 or TRBV12-4 to TRBJ2-3; perhaps TRBD1 as D (5 bases). CDR3 length: 15 amino acids. Trimming cost V 3 bases and J 1 base, with 11 bases left between them. CDR3 residues: CASSFLGARTDTQYF. The CDR3 coding sequence is TGTGCCAGCAGTTTCTTAGGGGCCCGCACAGATACGCAGTATTTT.

The V call is TRBV18, the J call TRBJ2-3; D unclear. CDR3 length: 12 amino acids. Germline V gene lookup returns CDR1 KGHSH and CDR2 LQKENI. The V gene lost 5 bases and the J gene lost 4 bases, with 7 bases spanning the gap. CDR3 residues: CASSVYADTQYF. The CDR3 DNA is TGTGCCAGCTCAGTTTATGCAGATACGCAGTATTTT.

V usage is TRBV20-1 and J usage is TRBJ2-1; 11 bases fit TRBD1. Germline CDR1 reads DFQATT; CDR2 reads SNEGSKA (reference sequence). This CDR3 region has 14 residues. V lost 4 bases, J lost 7 bases, and 6 bases stayed unmatched. The CDR3 coding sequence is TGCAGTGCTACGGGGGGACAGGGGGGTAATGAGCAGTTCTTC. This encodes CSATGGQGGNEQFF.

The gene calls are TRBV20-1 and TRBJ2-1; tentative D call: TRBD2 (6 bases). Trimming cost V 0 bases and J 7 bases, with 16 bases left between them. CDR3 length: 15 residues. Germline CDR1 is DFQATT and CDR2 is SNEGSKA (reference sequence). CDR3 DNA: TGCAGTGCTAGAGATCTGGGGCGGGATTCGAATGAGCAGTTCTTC. This gives the protein CSARDLGRDSNEQFF.

This clonotype was seen only a few times. The chain couples TRBV4-2 to TRBJ1-2; the D is unclear. Germline CDR1 and CDR2: LGHNA and YNFKEQ. This CDR3 is 16 amino acids long. The V and J ends lost 1 base and 0 bases respectively, with 12 bases between them. CDR3 bases: TGTGCCAGCAGCCAAGGGGCTGGGATAGCTAACTATGGCTACACCTTC. Its protein product is CASSQGAGIANYGYTF.